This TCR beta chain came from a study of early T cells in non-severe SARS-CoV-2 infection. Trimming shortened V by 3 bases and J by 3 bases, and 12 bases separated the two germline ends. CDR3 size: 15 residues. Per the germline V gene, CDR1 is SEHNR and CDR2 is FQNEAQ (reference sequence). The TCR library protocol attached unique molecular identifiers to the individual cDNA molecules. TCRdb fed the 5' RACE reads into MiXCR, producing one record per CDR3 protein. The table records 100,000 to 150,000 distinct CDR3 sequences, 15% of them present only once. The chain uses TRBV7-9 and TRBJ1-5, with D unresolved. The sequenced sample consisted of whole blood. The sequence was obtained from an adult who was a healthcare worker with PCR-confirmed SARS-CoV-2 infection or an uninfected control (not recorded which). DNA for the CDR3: TGTGCCAGCAGCTTGGGAAGGGCAAACAATCAGCCCCAGCATTTT. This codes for CASSLGRANNQPQHF.